These 12 T cell receptor beta chains were sequenced from one sample in a study of blood T cell repertoires in COVID-19. The data were produced by immunoSEQ multiplex PCR, yet TCRdb's version contains in-frame clones alone and is incomplete. The table includes 220,000 or so clones, 84% detected once. Sequenced input: PBMCs or T cells enriched from blood (not recorded which). All receptors come from a woman in her forties who had recovered from COVID-19.

The rearrangement links TRBV3-1 (or the pseudogene TRBV3-2) to TRBJ2-5; 12 bases align to TRBD1. The J segment lost 2 bases and the V segment lost 3 bases, leaving 4 bases of the junction unmatched. Per the germline V gene, CDR1 is LGHDT and CDR2 is YNNKEL (reference sequence). The CDR3 consists of 16 residues. CDR3 DNA: TGTGCCAGCAGCCAGGGGGGACAGGGGGCGCAAGAGACCCAGTACTTC. It specifies CASSQGGQGAQETQYF.

The table lists this clone with a count of one. This chain uses TRBV30 with TRBJ2-3; maybe TRBD2 (6 bases). Trimming removed 4 bases from V and 11 bases from J, with 13 bases in between. Germline CDR1 and CDR2: GTSNPN and SVGIG (reference sequence). This CDR3 region has 11 residues. CDR3 region: CAWTSEQRQYF. Written as DNA, the CDR3 is TGTGCCTGGACTAGCGAGCAAAGGCAGTATTTT. Based on the CDR3 plus reference TRBV30 and TRBJ2-3, the full variable domain is SQTIHQWPATLVQPVGSPLSLECTVEGTSNPNLYWYRQAAGRGLQLLFYSVGIGQISSEVPQNLSASRPQDRQFILSSKKLLLSDSGFYLCAWTSEQRQYFGPGTRLTVL.

The V call is TRBV3-1 (or the pseudogene TRBV3-2), the J call TRBJ1-5; no clear D gene. The CDR3 is made up of 12 amino acids. Germline V gene sequence: CDR1 LGHDT, CDR2 YNNKEL (reference sequence). V gave up 1 base and J gave up 7 bases, with 5 bases separating them. The CDR3 sequence is CASSQGSQPQHF. The CDR3 DNA reads TGTGCCAGCAGCCAAGGGAGCCAGCCCCAGCATTTT.

The CDR3: CASSWDMFEKLFF. CDR3 nucleotide sequence: TGTGCCAGCAGCTGGGACATGTTCGAAAAACTGTTTTTT. The chain carries TRBV6-5 and TRBJ1-4; D is possibly TRBD1 (6 bases). Germline lookup yields CDR1 MNHEY and CDR2 SVGAGI. The CDR3 sequence is 13 residues long. The V gene lost 6 bases and the J gene lost 8 bases, with 13 bases spanning the gap.

The CDR3 region is CAWSGVSGPQETQYF. In nucleotides, the CDR3 is TGTGCCTGGAGTGGAGTGAGCGGGCCCCAAGAGACCCAGTACTTC. This chain uses TRBV30 with TRBJ2-5; D is perhaps TRBD2 (6 bases). The V and J ends lost 1 base and 1 base respectively, with 13 bases between them. CDR3 length equals 15 residues. Germline values: CDR1 GTSNPN, CDR2 SVGIG (reference sequence). Using reference TRBV30 and TRBJ2-5 for the parts outside the CDR3, the full variable domain is SQTIHQWPATLVQPVGSPLSLECTVEGTSNPNLYWYRQAAGRGLQLLFYSVGIGQISSEVPQNLSASRPQDRQFILSSKKLLLSDSGFYLCAWSGVSGPQETQYFGPGTRLLVL.

This clone was observed a few times. The chain uses TRBV10-3 and TRBJ1-1; D possibly corresponds to TRBD1 (5 bases). Germline V CDR1 and CDR2: ENHRY, SYGVKD. There are 12 residues in the CDR3. V was shortened by 5 bases and J by 11 bases, with 15 bases between the two germline ends. The CDR3 here is CAISTVDSGAFF. In nucleotides, the CDR3 is TGTGCCATCAGTACCGTCGACAGTGGGGCTTTCTTT.

The gene calls are TRBV7-9 and TRBJ2-5; 9 nucleotides agree with TRBD1. The J segment lost 5 bases and the V segment lost 6 bases, leaving 13 bases of the junction unmatched. The CDR3 runs to 16 residues. CDR1 is SEHNR and CDR2 is FQNEAQ in the germline V gene (reference sequence). CDR3 sequence (DNA): TGTGCCAGCAGAGGGGCTTTTACAGGGGGCGGGGAGACCCAGTACTTC. Protein sequence: CASRGAFTGGGETQYF.

The chain is built from TRBV2 and TRBJ2-1; no firm D call. V lost 1 base, J lost 4 bases, and 11 bases lay in between. The germline gives CDR1 SNHLY, CDR2 FYNNEI. This CDR3 spans 15 amino acids. CDR3 nucleotide sequence: TGTGCCAGCAGTGAAGAGGCCGCAGGTTACAATGAGCAGTTCTTC. Its translation: CASSEEAAGYNEQFF.

This clone is a singleton in its sample. The rearrangement joins TRBV29-1 to TRBJ2-3; TRBD2 might be the D (6 bases). Germline loops: CDR1 SQVTM, CDR2 ANQGSEA. Between the trimmed V and J ends, which lost 4 bases and 11 bases, there was a span of 16 bases. The CDR3 is 12 amino acids. CDR3 in DNA: TGCAGCGTTGGCCCCCCGGAGGGTAGGCAGTATTTT. Its translation: CSVGPPEGRQYF.

The V gene is TRBV7-8, the J gene TRBJ2-7; TRBD2 aligns across 11 bases. This CDR3 contains 16 residues. V lost 5 bases, J lost 5 bases, and 11 bases stayed unmatched. Germline CDR1 and CDR2: SGHVS and FQNEAQ. The CDR3 DNA sequence: TGTGCCAGCAGCCCCGCCCTAGCGGGGGGTCGGGACGAGCAGTACTTC. Its protein product is CASSPALAGGRDEQYF.

The chain has TRBV5-1 and TRBJ2-1; 9 bases are a match to TRBD2. Germline trimming cut 5 bases from V and 6 bases from J; bases unmatched to any gene: 18. This CDR3 has 18 amino acids. The germline V gene has CDR1 SGHRS and CDR2 YFSETQ. This CDR3 reads CASRPQGIGREGRNEQFF. In DNA, the CDR3 is TGCGCCAGCAGACCACAGGGAATTGGGCGGGAGGGCCGCAATGAGCAGTTCTTC.

The chain combines TRBV29-1 with TRBJ1-2, with D unresolved. CDR3 size: 15 residues. Trimming shortened V by 5 bases and J by 3 bases, and 19 bases separated the two germline ends. CDR1 is SQVTM and CDR2 is ANQGSEA in the germline V gene. For the CDR3, the DNA is TGCAGCGTTTACGATCGAGCGGAGGCGGACTATGGCTACACCTTC. Translation: CSVYDRAEADYGYTF. Variable domain in full (rest from reference TRBV29-1 and TRBJ1-2): SAVISQKPSRDICQRGTSLTIQCQVDSQVTMMFWYRQQPGQSLTLIATANQGSEATYESGFVIDKFPISRPNLTFSTLTVSNMSPEDSSIYLCSVYDRAEADYGYTFGSGTRLTVV.